These 21 T cell receptor beta chains were all obtained from the same sample, sequenced in a study of PD-1 blockade in mismatch repair-deficient tumors (dated by TCRdb to 2017 to 2019). The library was generated by the immunoSEQ multiplex PCR assay. The source is immuneACCESS, and TCRdb retained only in-frame sequences with V and J called. Part of the clones is not carried over; for the studies checked, unresolved V genes explain less than half of this, and the remainder is unexplained. The sample table contains about 51,000 clones; only one count was recorded for about 85% of them. The ten top clones hold roughly 8% of the sample. Sample: peripheral blood, taken 20 weeks after starting pembrolizumab. These receptors were taken from an adult with mismatch repair-deficient cancer.

The chain recombines TRBV6-6 with TRBJ2-4, with 10 bases fitting TRBD2. This CDR3 has 14 residues. After removal of 2 bases from V and 9 bases from J, the junction contained 4 bases not matched to a gene. CDR1 and CDR2 from the germline V gene are MNHNY and SVGAGI (reference sequence). CDR3 sequence: CASSYTGLAFIQYF. The CDR3 DNA follows: TGTGCCAGCAGTTACACGGGACTAGCGTTCATTCAGTACTTC.

This rearrangement joins TRBV5-1 to TRBJ2-1; the D gene is possibly TRBD1 (5 bases). This CDR3 is built from 11 residues. V dropped 6 bases and J dropped 9 bases, with 10 bases sitting between them. Germline CDR1 is SGHRS and CDR2 is YFSETQ. The DNA of the CDR3 is TGCGCCAGCACCATAGGGGTTGAGCAGTTCTTC. Amino acids: CASTIGVEQFF.

This chain links TRBV27 with TRBJ2-2, with TRBD2 identical over 15 bases. CDR3 length: 17 residues. Germline-derived CDR1 and CDR2 are MNHEY and SMNVEV (reference sequence). V gave up 5 bases and J gave up 4 bases; unmatched junction bases: 5. CDR3 region: CASSVRTSGGGTGELFF. DNA of the CDR3: TGTGCCAGCAGTGTACGGACTAGCGGGGGGGGCACCGGGGAGCTGTTTTTT.

The chain employs TRBV27 and TRBJ1-1; unclear D gene. V was shortened by 0 bases and J by 1 base, with 12 bases between the two germline ends. Germline V gene lookup returns CDR1 MNHEY and CDR2 SMNVEV (reference sequence). This CDR3 spans 16 amino acids. The CDR3 DNA sequence: TGTGCCAGCAGTTTATCGAGCCCCCCATCGAACACTGAAGCTTTCTTT. Its translation is CASSLSSPPSNTEAFF.

The chain couples TRBV5-4 to TRBJ2-1; D unresolved. There are 11 residues in the CDR3. Looked up from germline, CDR1 is SGHNT and CDR2 is YYREEE (reference sequence). Trimming left V 2 bases short and J 9 bases short, with 6 bases between. The CDR3 DNA reads TGTGCCAGCAGCTTTATTTCTGAGCAGTTCTTC. It codes for CASSFISEQFF.

The V gene is TRBV5-1, the J gene TRBJ2-7; 9 nucleotides align to TRBD2. The CDR3 loop spans 17 amino acids. Germline V gene lookup returns CDR1 SGHRS and CDR2 YFSETQ. Losses at the gene ends were 4 bases for V and 1 base for J; bases not matched to a gene: 12. The CDR3 protein is CASSTGGLAGPSYEQYF. For the CDR3, the DNA is TGCGCCAGCAGCACGGGGGGGCTAGCGGGACCTTCCTACGAGCAGTACTTC.

This clone was found a few times. The rearrangement joins TRBV2 to TRBJ1-2; 8 bases map to TRBD1. The CDR3 has 12 amino acids. Germline CDR1 and CDR2: SNHLY and FYNNEI. Trimming cost V 8 bases and J 8 bases; bases outside gene matches: 7. The CDR3 nucleotides read TGTGCCAGCGCCCCACGGACAGGGGGCTACACCTTC. This encodes CASAPRTGGYTF.

V and J are TRBV6-1 and TRBJ2-7; 10 bases line up with TRBD1. The V segment lost 5 bases and the J segment 5 bases; nucleotides outside the gene matches: 6. The CDR3 contains 14 residues. From germline, CDR1 is MNHNS and CDR2 SASEGT. CDR3 bases: TGTGCCAGCAGTTCCACGACAGGGGGCCACGAGCAGTACTTC. It translates to CASSSTTGGHEQYF.

The V call is TRBV7-8, the J call TRBJ2-3; D is possibly TRBD2 (6 bases). Germline CDR1 is SGHVS and CDR2 is FQNEAQ. V lost 5 bases to trimming and J lost 4 bases, with 10 bases between them. The CDR3 is made up of 13 amino acids. The CDR3 DNA follows: TGTGCCAGCAGCCGGGAGAGGGCAGATACGCAGTATTTT. Its translation: CASSRERADTQYF.

This sequence joins TRBV29-1 and TRBJ1-2; TRBD1 might be the D (5 bases). V was cut by 7 bases and J by 5 bases, with 17 bases left in between. CDR1 and CDR2 (germline): SQVTM, ANQGSEA. The CDR3 runs 13 residues. DNA of the CDR3: TGCAGCGCGGCCCGGACACCACAGTATGGCTACACCTTC. Its protein is CSAARTPQYGYTF. The variable domain in full, completed from reference TRBV29-1 and TRBJ1-2, reads SAVISQKPSRDICQRGTSLTIQCQVDSQVTMMFWYRQQPGQSLTLIATANQGSEATYESGFVIDKFPISRPNLTFSTLTVSNMSPEDSSIYLCSAARTPQYGYTFGSGTRLTVV.

The J gene is TRBJ2-6, the V gene TRBV5-1, with 7 bases aligning to TRBD1. CDR1 SGHRS and CDR2 YFSETQ come from the germline V gene. CDR3 length: 16 amino acids. The V gene end was trimmed by 4 bases and the J gene end by 4 bases; junction bases not matched to a gene: 8. The CDR3 DNA is TGCGCCAGCAGCAGTAAAGGGGGCAGCGGGGCCAACGTCCTGACTTTC. This codes for CASSSKGGSGANVLTF.

This clone came up once. The V and J genes are TRBV5-1 and TRBJ1-4; D not resolved. The CDR3 totals 14 residues. Germline CDR1 and CDR2: SGHRS and YFSETQ. The V gene lost 2 bases and the J gene lost 4 bases, with 9 bases spanning the gap. CDR3 loop: CASSLASFNEKLFF. CDR3 bases: TGCGCCAGCAGCTTAGCCAGTTTTAATGAAAAACTGTTTTTT.

About this clone: Germline and junction disagree at one end, which may indicate a read error. This chain joins TRBV7-9 and TRBJ1-3, with no clear D. The CDR3 is made up of 12 amino acids. Per germline, CDR1 SEHNR and CDR2 FQNEAQ (reference sequence). The CDR3 region has the DNA TGTGCCAGCAGCTTAAGGGAGACCCTCGTTCTCTTT. It is translated as CASSLRETLVLF. Using reference TRBV7-9 and TRBJ1-3 for the parts outside the CDR3, the full variable domain is DTGVSQNPRHKITKRGQNVTFRCDPISEHNRLYWYRQTLGQGPEFLTYFQNEAQLEKSRLLSDRFSAERPKGSFSTLEIQRTEQGDSAMYLCASSLRETLVLFGEGSWLTVV.

The rearrangement links TRBV19 to TRBJ1-1; D is ambiguous. CDR3 length equals 14 residues. V shed 5 bases and J shed 7 bases, with 17 bases lying between them. Germline CDR1 reads LNHDA; CDR2 reads SQIVND (reference sequence). CDR3 protein: CASSSRAAFSEAFF. CDR3 nucleotides: TGTGCCAGTAGTTCCCGGGCGGCATTTAGTGAAGCTTTCTTT.

To note about this clone: One end of the junction is discordant with germline, which a read error may explain. The chain has TRBV7-7 and TRBJ2-2; 7 bases agree with TRBD2. This CDR3 has 17 amino acids. The V gene's germline CDR1 is SSHAT and CDR2 FNYEAQ (reference sequence). In DNA, the CDR3 is TGTGCTAGCAGCCCCAGGATGGGCGGGAGTGGGACCGGGGAGCTGTTTTTT. This sequence encodes CASSPRMGGSGTGELFF.

The chain couples TRBV21-1 to TRBJ2-7. TRBV21-1 is an annotated pseudogene. The CDR3 length is 15 residues. CDR3 coding DNA: TGTGCCAGCAGCTCGTTGATCGGCAGAGCCTACGAGCAGTACTTC. Its translation: CASSSLIGRAYEQYF.

This clone has more than one count but fewer than ten. The genes are TRBV10-1 and TRBJ1-2; the match to TRBD1 covers 7 bases. The J segment lost 8 bases and the V segment lost 6 bases, leaving 12 bases of the junction unmatched. In germline, CDR1 is WNHNN, CDR2 SYGVQD (reference sequence). The CDR3 covers 14 residues. CDR3 sequence: CASSPTKTGIGYTF. DNA for the CDR3: TGCGCCAGCAGCCCTACTAAGACAGGGATCGGCTACACCTTC.

The chain has TRBV19 and TRBJ2-7; the match to TRBD1 covers 11 bases. This CDR3 is 17 amino acids long. Germline values: CDR1 LNHDA, CDR2 SQIVND (reference sequence). The J segment lost 0 bases and the V segment lost 3 bases, leaving 7 bases of the junction unmatched. The CDR3 protein is CASSISGTGGGSYEQYF. DNA of the CDR3: TGTGCCAGTAGTATCTCCGGGACAGGGGGGGGCTCCTACGAGCAGTACTTC.

The V gene is TRBV7-6, the J gene TRBJ2-1, with TRBD1 as a possible D gene (5 bases). Between the trimmed V and J ends, which lost 5 bases and 10 bases, there was a span of 9 bases. Looked up from germline, CDR1 is SGHVS and CDR2 is FNYEAQ. The CDR3 loop spans 11 amino acids. The CDR3 loop reads CASSDRQEQFF. CDR3 nucleotide sequence: TGTGCCAGCAGCGACCGACAGGAGCAGTTCTTC.

This chain joins TRBV4-2 and TRBJ1-1; 7 bases are shared with TRBD1. This CDR3 spans 14 amino acids. The germline V gene encodes CDR1 LGHNA and CDR2 YNFKEQ. V dropped 4 bases and J dropped 5; count of bases not matched to a gene: 7. Written as DNA, the CDR3 is TGTGCCAGCAGCCCAAGGACAGGTCCGACTGAAGCTTTCTTT. Translated: CASSPRTGPTEAFF.

This clone came up a few times. CDR3 sequence reads: CASSVGIGVEKLFF. The DNA for the CDR3 is TGTGCCAGCAGCGTAGGCATCGGGGTTGAAAAACTGTTTTTT. V usage is TRBV9 and J usage is TRBJ1-4, with no clear D. The germline gives CDR1 SGDLS, CDR2 YYNGEE. Trimming removed 0 bases at V and 7 bases at J, with 10 bases between. This CDR3 has 14 amino acids.